This TCR beta chain comes out of a study of control samples from healthy donors and cancer patients. The CDR3 totals 14 residues. CDR1 is SGHNT and CDR2 is YYREEE in the germline V gene (reference sequence). Deletions cut 2 bases from V and 3 bases from J, with 11 bases between. Assay used: immunoSEQ multiplex PCR; TCRdb lists only in-frame clones, some missing. The sample lists 150,000 to 200,000 clones; roughly 89% were seen once. Material: blood. The V gene is TRBV5-4, the J gene TRBJ1-2; D not resolved. This receptor was identified in a woman aged 45-65 years in good health. This CDR3 reads CASSLAGSDYGYTF. CDR3 sequence (DNA): TGTGCCAGCAGCTTAGCCGGGTCGGACTATGGCTACACCTTC.